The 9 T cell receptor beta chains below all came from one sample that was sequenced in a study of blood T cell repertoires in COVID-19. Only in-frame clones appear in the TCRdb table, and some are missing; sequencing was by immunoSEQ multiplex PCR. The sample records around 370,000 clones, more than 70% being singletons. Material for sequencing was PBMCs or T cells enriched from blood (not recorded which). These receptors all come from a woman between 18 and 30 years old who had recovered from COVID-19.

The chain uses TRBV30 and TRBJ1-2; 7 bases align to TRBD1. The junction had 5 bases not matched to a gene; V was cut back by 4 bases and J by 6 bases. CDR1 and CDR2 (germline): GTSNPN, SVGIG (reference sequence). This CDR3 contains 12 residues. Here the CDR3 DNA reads TGTGCCTGGACTGAGGGGGCGAATGGCTACACCTTC. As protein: CAWTEGANGYTF.

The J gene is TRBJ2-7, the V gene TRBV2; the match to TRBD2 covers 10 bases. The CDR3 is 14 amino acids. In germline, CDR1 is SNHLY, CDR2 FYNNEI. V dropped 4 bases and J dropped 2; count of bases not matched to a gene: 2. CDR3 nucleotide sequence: TGTGCCAGCAGTGGTAGCGGGGGGCCCTACGAGCAGTACTTC. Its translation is CASSGSGGPYEQYF.

CDR3 region: CAWSVDRDGGYTF. The DNA of the CDR3 is TGTGCCTGGAGTGTCGACAGGGACGGTGGCTACACCTTC. The gene calls are TRBV30 and TRBJ1-2, with TRBD1 matching over 7 bases. Germline CDR1 is GTSNPN and CDR2 is SVGIG (reference sequence). The CDR3 is 13 residues long. J lost 7 bases, V lost 0 bases, and 5 bases had no gene match. The variable domain in full, with the rest retrieved from reference TRBV30 and TRBJ1-2, is SQTIHQWPATLVQPVGSPLSLECTVEGTSNPNLYWYRQAAGRGLQLLFYSVGIGQISSEVPQNLSASRPQDRQFILSSKKLLLSDSGFYLCAWSVDRDGGYTFGSGTRLTVV.

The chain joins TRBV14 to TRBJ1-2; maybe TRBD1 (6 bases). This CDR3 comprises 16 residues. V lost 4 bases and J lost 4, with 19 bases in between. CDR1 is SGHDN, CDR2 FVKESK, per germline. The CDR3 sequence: CASSLNREGLGYGYTF. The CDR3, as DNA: TGTGCCAGCAGCCTGAACAGGGAGGGCTTGGGCTATGGCTACACCTTC.

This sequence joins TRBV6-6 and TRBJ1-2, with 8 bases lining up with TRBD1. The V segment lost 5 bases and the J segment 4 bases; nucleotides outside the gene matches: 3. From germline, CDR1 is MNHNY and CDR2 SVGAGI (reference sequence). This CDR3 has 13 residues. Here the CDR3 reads CASSNRGVYGYTF. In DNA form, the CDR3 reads TGTGCCAGCAGTAACAGGGGGGTCTATGGCTACACCTTC.

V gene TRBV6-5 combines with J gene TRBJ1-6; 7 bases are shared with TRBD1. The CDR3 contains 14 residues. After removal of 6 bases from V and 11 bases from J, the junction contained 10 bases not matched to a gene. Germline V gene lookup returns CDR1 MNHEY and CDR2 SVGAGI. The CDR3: CASSLDRVGAPLHF. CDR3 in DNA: TGTGCCAGCAGCCTCGACAGGGTGGGGGCACCCCTCCACTTT.

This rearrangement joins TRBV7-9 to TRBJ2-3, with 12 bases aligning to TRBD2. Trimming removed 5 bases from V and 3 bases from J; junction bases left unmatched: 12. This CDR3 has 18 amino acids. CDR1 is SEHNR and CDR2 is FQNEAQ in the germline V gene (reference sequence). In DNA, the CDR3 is TGTGCCAGCAGCCTCCGCCGGACTAGCGGGGCTATGACAGATACGCAGTATTTT. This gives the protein CASSLRRTSGAMTDTQYF.

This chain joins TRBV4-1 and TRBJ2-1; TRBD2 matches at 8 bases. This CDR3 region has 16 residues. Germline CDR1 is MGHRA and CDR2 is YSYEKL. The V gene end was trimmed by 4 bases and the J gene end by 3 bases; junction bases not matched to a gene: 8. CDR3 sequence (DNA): TGCGCCAGCAGCCCATCGGGAGCGGGGGTCTACAATGAGCAGTTCTTC. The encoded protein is CASSPSGAGVYNEQFF.

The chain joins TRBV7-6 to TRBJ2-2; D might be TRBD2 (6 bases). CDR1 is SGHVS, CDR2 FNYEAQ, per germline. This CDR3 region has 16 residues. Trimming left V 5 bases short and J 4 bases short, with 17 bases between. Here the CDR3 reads CASSQTGGTFTGELFF. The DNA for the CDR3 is TGTGCCAGCAGCCAAACAGGAGGGACCTTCACCGGGGAGCTGTTTTTT.